A selection of T cell receptor beta chains follows, all from one sample in a study of blood T cell repertoires in COVID-19. Profiling relied on immunoSEQ multiplex PCR, and the TCRdb table lists in-frame clones only, not all of them. The sample has 100,000 to 120,000 clones, about three quarters seen once. The specimen was peripheral blood. The receptors shown here come from a woman aged 70-85 years with acute or convalescent COVID-19. Both conserved end residues are part of each CDR3. The D gene is left open where the match is weak.

>TRBD2|TRBJ2-7|TRBV5-4
CASSSMVGGGSYEQYF
>-|TRBJ2-7|TRBV20-1
CSARDLLEQYF
>-|TRBJ1-2|TRBV14
CASSPQPSSSWGYTF
>TRBD1|TRBJ1-1|TRBV28
CASSLYPPGQGRAFF
>TRBD1|TRBJ1-6|TRBV3-1/TRBV3-2
CASSQGGGGPDNSPLHF
>-|TRBJ2-7|TRBV5-4
CASSPRSSYEQYF
>TRBD2|TRBJ2-7|TRBV7-8
CASSQRLAGGLEQYF
>-|TRBJ2-1|TRBV13
CASSGPGNEQFF
>TRBD1|TRBJ1-1|TRBV13
CASSLDPRGAEAFF
>-|TRBJ1-6|TRBV18
CASSPGEGLNSPLHF
>TRBD2|TRBJ2-3|TRBV30
CAWNNPERGVYTQYF
>TRBD1|TRBJ1-2|TRBV2
CASTTGVRYGYTF
>-|TRBJ1-6|TRBV6-5
CASSLTGSSYNSPLHF
>-|TRBJ2-3|TRBV7-9
CASSSTGTSTDTQYF
>-|TRBJ1-4|TRBV6-5
CASSRNRVWGEKLFF
>-|TRBJ1-2|TRBV14
CASSQGPRYGYTF
>-|TRBJ2-3|TRBV18
CASSPPYVSDTQYF
>TRBD2|TRBJ2-1|TRBV7-2
CASSLASSGGANEQFF
>TRBD2|TRBJ2-2|TRBV9
CASSVGGGTGELFF
>-|TRBJ2-6|TRBV7-9
CASTPTPYSGANVLTF
>TRBD2|TRBJ2-1|TRBV19
CASNEGLAGGEQFF
>-|TRBJ1-2|TRBV6-2/TRBV6-3
CASSYPLTGFYLKYGYTF
>TRBD2|TRBJ2-7|TRBV28
CASSFLGDYYEQYF
>TRBD2|TRBJ2-1|TRBV30
CAWSVGSGGVHEQFF
>-|TRBJ1-5|TRBV12-3/TRBV12-4
CASGVNQPQHF
>-|TRBJ1-4|TRBV6-6
CASREPTGTNEKLFF
>TRBD1|TRBJ1-4|TRBV18
CASRTGAGEKLFF
>-|TRBJ2-5|TRBV5-1
CASSLAGIETQYF
>TRBD1|TRBJ1-1|TRBV3-1/TRBV3-2
CASSHIQGAEAFF
>-|TRBJ2-1|TRBV15
CATRPAVTPYNEQFF
>TRBD1|TRBJ2-7|TRBV10-3
CAIRRTGDTYEQYF
>-|TRBJ2-3|TRBV5-1
CASSVRADTQYF
>TRBD1|TRBJ2-3|TRBV11-3
CASSSGTDSTDTQYF
>TRBD1|TRBJ2-1|TRBV29-1
CSASPGQGKTYNEQFF
>-|TRBJ2-3|TRBV9
CASSVDRAPTDTQYF
>TRBD2|TRBJ2-5|TRBV30
CAWSGGLSETQYF
>-|TRBJ1-2|TRBV5-1
CASSLEAFRRLNYGYTF
>-|TRBJ1-3|TRBV18
CASSPSGLSGNTIYF
>-|TRBJ1-4|TRBV28
CASSSPGESTGEKLFF
>-|TRBJ1-1|TRBV7-2
CASSFATGEAFF
>-|TRBJ1-3|TRBV5-4
CASSRERSGNTIYF
>TRBD2|TRBJ2-5|TRBV27
CASSPLAGLAGAQYF
>TRBD1|TRBJ1-4|TRBV11-2
CASRSNRGREKLFF
>-|TRBJ1-5|TRBV29-1
CSVGWPGQPQHF
>-|TRBJ1-1|TRBV30
CAWSFRLNTEAFF
>-|TRBJ1-2|TRBV6-5
CASSYGGGYGYTF